The next 3 T cell receptor beta chains were all read from a single sample in a study of tumor and adjacent non-tumor tissue in lung cancer. RNA was extracted from bulk tissue without any cell sorting. This non-tumor lung sample came from over 3 cm beyond the tumor edge. Three rounds of nested PCR, following a modified ARM-PCR protocol, produced the TCRbeta library. TCRdb fed the multiplex PCR reads into MiXCR, producing one record per CDR3 protein. There are 100,000 or so distinct CDR3 sequences in the sample; 65% occur only once, and roughly a fifth lies in the top ten. Sequencing was carried out using distant non-tumor lung tissue. These receptors were taken from a man in his thirties or forties with non-small cell lung cancer.

This clonotype came up once. At one end the junction does not follow the germline gene, possibly because of a read error. CDR3 residues: CVSSEDPSGSYDGTQYF. The CDR3 DNA sequence: TGTGTCAGCAGTGAAGACCCTAGCGGGAGTTATGACGGGACCCAGTACTTC. The J gene is TRBJ2-5, the V gene TRBV6-1; 10 nucleotides line up with TRBD2. The CDR3 has 17 residues. The germline CDR1 and CDR2 sequences are MNHNS and SASEGT.

Regarding this clonotype: Because the CDR3 is missing its conserved closing phenylalanine or tryptophan, this is likely a read error. The CDR3 nucleotides read TGTGCCAGCTCCGGGGGCAGGTCGCAGATCGAGCAGTACTAC. It translates to CASSGGRSQIEQYY. The chain uses TRBV12-3 or TRBV12-4 and TRBJ2-7; D tentatively reads TRBD1 or TRBD2 (6 bases each). The CDR3 runs to 14 residues. The V end was cut by 8 bases, the J end by 6 bases, with 20 bases between.

With regard to this clonotype: A read error may produce the germline difference seen at one junction end. The rearrangement uses TRBV6-2 or TRBV6-3 and TRBJ2-1; 7 positions match TRBD1. CDR3 length equals 16 residues. Germline CDR1 is MNHEY and CDR2 is SVGEGT. The CDR3 spells CVSRYSGEGAVNEQFF. The DNA of the CDR3 is TGTGTCAGCAGGTACTCCGGCGAGGGGGCGGTAAATGAGCAGTTCTTC.